This T cell receptor beta chain is from a study of blood T cell repertoires in COVID-19 (dated by TCRdb to the early 2020s). Describing the broader study: Samples covering the acute and convalescent phases of COVID-19 were provided by collaborators in the United States, Italy and Spain. Where available, HLA class I and class II types were obtained from metadata supplied by the sample provider rather than from assay-based typing. The sample metadata nearly always contained a de-identified subject ID, COVID-19 status, age in years and sex. Samples came from the ongoing ImmuneRACE study (first 160 participants) plus 1,254 subjects from 6 global collaborators. Deeply sampled blood TCRbeta repertoires from subjects exposed to, actively infected with, or recovered from COVID-19 were included in the dataset. A freely available public database, intended as a resource for researchers studying the immune response to SARS-CoV-2, is where the repertoires were released. The prospective study material was composed of cDNA or gDNA derived from T cells, B-cell-depleted T cells, or PBMCs. Overall study outcomes, separate from this receptor: The quantity of clinical and demographic metadata differed by source and by participant and was supplied without curation.

TCRbeta CDR3 regions were amplified from genomic DNA by means of the immunoSEQ Assay, a bias-controlled multiplex PCR. As for how the authors treated the data: Within the assay, amplification of reference gene primers was used to estimate how many nucleated cells each sample contained. To quantify the absolute abundance of each unique TCRbeta CDR3 rearrangement, sequence reads were collapsed and filtered. For each sample, productive Simpson clonality was calculated by taking the square root of Simpson's diversity index across productive rearrangements. TCRdb took this table from immuneACCESS and kept in-frame rearrangements with V and J called. Such tables lack part of the clones; where checked against another copy, unresolved V genes explain under half of the gap, and the rest is unexplained. V, J and clone size derive from that table, while D and trimming were established from the DNA sequence. For this sample there are 150,000 to 200,000 clones; 65% to 90% appear just once. The top ten clones comprise roughly 9.1% of the sample.

Whole blood was collected in K2EDTA tubes by collaborating institutions according to the institutions' own protocols. For TCRbeta analysis, collaborator samples were shipped as frozen whole blood, as isolated PBMCs, or as DNA extracted from either sample type. Concerning this clone itself: Its antigen remains unidentified. No base qualities exist here, and no much larger clone lies one base off it.

The CDR3 covers 16 residues, taking in both the cysteine and the phenylalanine. Of the read, only the CDR3 DNA is kept; its 48 bases are in frame from base 1. Reading the germline V gene gives CDR1 MNHNS and CDR2 SASEGT. V trim: 2 bases; J trim: 7 bases; unmatched bases: 9. The source of this sequence is a man aged 45-65 years with active or convalescent COVID-19. Recombination connected TRBV6-1 to TRBJ1-5; 9 bases in the junction line up with TRBD1. The sequenced sample was peripheral blood. The sequence in DNA is TGTGCCAGCAGTGAATCAACAGGGGGCCGATTGCAGCCCCAGCATTTT. Translated, this gives CASSESTGGRLQPQHF.